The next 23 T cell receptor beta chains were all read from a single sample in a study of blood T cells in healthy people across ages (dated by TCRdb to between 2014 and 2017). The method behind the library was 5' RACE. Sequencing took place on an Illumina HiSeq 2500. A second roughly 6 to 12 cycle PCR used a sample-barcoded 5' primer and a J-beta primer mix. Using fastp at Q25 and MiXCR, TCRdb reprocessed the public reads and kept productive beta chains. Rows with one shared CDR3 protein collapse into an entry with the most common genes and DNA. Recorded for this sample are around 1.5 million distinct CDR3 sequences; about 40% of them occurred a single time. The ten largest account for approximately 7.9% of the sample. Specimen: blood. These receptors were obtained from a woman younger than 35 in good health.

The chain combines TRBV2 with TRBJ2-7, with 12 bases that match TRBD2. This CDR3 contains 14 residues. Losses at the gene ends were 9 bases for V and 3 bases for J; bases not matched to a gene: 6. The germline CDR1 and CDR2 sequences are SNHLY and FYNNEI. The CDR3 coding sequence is TGTGCCAGGGGACTAGCGGGTGAACGCTACGAGCAGTACTTC. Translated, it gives CARGLAGERYEQYF.

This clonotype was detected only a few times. CDR3 bases: TGTGCCACCAGCAGAGATGGGCAGGGGAAGAGAATCGAGGGCTACACCTTC. It specifies CATSRDGQGKRIEGYTF. J is TRBJ1-2 and V is TRBV15; possibly TRBD1 for D (6 bases). Trimming shortened V by 0 bases and J by 8 bases, and 22 bases separated the two germline ends. This CDR3 is 17 amino acids long. From germline, CDR1 is LNHNV and CDR2 YYDKDF (reference sequence).

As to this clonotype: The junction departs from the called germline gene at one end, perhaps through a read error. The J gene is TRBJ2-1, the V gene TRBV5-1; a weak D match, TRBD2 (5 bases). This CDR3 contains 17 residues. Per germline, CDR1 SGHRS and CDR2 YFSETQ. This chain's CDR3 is CASNLRQLGGSYNEQFF. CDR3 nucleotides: TGCGCCAGCAACTTGAGACAACTAGGAGGCTCCTACAATGAGCAGTTCTTC. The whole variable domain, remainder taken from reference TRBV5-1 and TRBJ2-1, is KAGVTQTPRYLIKTRGQQVTLSCSPISGHRSVSWYQQTPGQGLQFLFEYFSETQRNKGNFPGRFSGRQFSNSRSEMNVSTLELGDSALYLCASNLRQLGGSYNEQFFGPGTRLTVL.

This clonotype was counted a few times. The DNA for the CDR3 is TGCAGCGGGGGGGAGGACACAGATACGCAGTATTTT. Amino acid sequence: CSGGEDTDTQYF. This sequence joins TRBV29-1 and TRBJ2-3, with TRBD2 as a possible D gene (6 bases). Germline CDR1 reads SQVTM; CDR2 reads ANQGSEA. The CDR3 loop spans 12 amino acids. With 7 bases removed from V and 2 bases from J, the gap between germline ends came to 10 bases.

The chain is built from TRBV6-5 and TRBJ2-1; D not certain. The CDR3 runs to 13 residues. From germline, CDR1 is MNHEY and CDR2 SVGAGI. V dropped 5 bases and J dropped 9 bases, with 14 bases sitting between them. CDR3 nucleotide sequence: TGTGCCAGCAGTCTCGATCCCCCTTCTGAGCAGTTCTTC. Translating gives CASSLDPPSEQFF.

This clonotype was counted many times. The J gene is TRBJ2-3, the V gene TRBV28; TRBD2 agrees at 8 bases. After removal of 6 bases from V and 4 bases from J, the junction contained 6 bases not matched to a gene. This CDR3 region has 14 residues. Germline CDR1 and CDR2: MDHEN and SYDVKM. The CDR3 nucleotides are TGTGCCAGCAGCTCAGGACTAGCAGCAGATACGCAGTATTTT. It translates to CASSSGLAADTQYF.

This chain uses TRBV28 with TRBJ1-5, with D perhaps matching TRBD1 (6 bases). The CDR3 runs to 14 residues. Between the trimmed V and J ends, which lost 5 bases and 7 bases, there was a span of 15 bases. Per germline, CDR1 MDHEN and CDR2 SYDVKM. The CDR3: CASSNPQGRQPQHF. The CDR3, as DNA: TGTGCCAGCAGTAACCCCCAGGGGCGGCAGCCCCAGCATTTT.

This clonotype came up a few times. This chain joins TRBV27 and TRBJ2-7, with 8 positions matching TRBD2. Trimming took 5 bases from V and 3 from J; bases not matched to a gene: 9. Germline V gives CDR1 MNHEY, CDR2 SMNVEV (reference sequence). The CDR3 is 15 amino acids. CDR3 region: CASSLTGGNGYEQYF. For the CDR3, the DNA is TGTGCCAGCAGTCTAACGGGAGGGAACGGCTACGAGCAGTACTTC.

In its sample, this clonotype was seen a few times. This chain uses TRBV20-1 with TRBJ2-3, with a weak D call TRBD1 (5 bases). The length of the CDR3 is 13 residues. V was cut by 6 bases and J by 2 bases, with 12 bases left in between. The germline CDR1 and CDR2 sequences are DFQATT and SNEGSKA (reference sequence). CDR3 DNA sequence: TGCAGTGCCAGGGAACCAGACACAGATACGCAGTATTTT. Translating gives CSAREPDTDTQYF.

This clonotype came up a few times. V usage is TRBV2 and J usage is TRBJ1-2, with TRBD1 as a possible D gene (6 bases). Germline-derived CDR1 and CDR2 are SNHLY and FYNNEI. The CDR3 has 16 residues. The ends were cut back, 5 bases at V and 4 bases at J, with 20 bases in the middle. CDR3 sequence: CASSIQLGGKGYGYTF. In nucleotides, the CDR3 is TGTGCCAGCAGTATCCAACTTGGGGGCAAAGGCTATGGCTACACCTTC.

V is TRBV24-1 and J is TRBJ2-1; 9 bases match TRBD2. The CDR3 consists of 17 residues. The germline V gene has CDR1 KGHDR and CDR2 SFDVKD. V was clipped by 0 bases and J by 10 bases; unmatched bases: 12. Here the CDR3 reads CATSDLPPSRGGGEQFF. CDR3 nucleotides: TGTGCCACCAGTGATTTGCCCCCTTCGCGGGGGGGAGGAGAGCAGTTCTTC.

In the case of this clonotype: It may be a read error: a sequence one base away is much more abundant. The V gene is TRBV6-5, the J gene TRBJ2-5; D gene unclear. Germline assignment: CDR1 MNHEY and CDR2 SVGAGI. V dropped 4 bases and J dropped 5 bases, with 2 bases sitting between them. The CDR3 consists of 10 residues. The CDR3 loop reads CASSWETQYF. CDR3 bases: TGTGCCAGCAGTTGGGAGACCCAGTACTTC.

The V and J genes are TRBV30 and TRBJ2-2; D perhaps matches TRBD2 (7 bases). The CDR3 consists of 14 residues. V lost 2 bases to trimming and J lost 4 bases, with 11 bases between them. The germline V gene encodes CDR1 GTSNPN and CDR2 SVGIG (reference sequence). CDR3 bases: TGTGCCTGGAGTAGGGCGGGGGCCACCGGGGAGCTGTTTTTT. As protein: CAWSRAGATGELFF.

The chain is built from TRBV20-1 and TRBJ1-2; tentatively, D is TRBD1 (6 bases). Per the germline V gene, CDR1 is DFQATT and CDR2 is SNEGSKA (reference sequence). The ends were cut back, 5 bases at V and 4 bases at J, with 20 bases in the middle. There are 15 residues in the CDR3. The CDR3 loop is CSALGPGHEFYGYTF. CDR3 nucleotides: TGCAGTGCTCTCGGACCGGGACACGAATTCTATGGCTACACCTTC.

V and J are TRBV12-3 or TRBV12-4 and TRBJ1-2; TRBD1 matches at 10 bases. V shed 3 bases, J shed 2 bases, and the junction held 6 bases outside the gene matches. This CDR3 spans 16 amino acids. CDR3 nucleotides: TGTGCCAGCAGTTTTGGCGGGACAGGGGTGAACTATGGCTACACCTTC. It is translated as CASSFGGTGVNYGYTF.

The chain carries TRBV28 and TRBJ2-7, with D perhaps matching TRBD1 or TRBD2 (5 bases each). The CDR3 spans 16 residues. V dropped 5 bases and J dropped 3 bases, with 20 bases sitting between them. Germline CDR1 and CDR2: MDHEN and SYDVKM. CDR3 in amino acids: CASSTTEGRSNYEQYF. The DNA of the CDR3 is TGTGCCAGCAGTACCACCGAGGGACGATCAAACTACGAGCAGTACTTC.

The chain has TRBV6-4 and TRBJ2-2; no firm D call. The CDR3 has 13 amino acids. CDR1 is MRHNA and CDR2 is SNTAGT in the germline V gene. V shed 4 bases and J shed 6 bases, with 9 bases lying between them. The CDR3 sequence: CASSAAVPGELFF. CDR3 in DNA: TGTGCCAGCAGTGCCGCGGTTCCCGGGGAGCTGTTTTTT.

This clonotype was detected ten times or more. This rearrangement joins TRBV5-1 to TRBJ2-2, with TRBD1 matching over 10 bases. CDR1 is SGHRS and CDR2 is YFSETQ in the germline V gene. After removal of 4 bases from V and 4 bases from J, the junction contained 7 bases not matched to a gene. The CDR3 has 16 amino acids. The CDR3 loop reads CASSIGTGVSTGELFF. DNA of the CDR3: TGCGCCAGCAGCATCGGGACAGGGGTTTCCACCGGGGAGCTGTTTTTT. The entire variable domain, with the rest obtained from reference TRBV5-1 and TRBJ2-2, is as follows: KAGVTQTPRYLIKTRGQQVTLSCSPISGHRSVSWYQQTPGQGLQFLFEYFSETQRNKGNFPGRFSGRQFSNSRSEMNVSTLELGDSALYLCASSIGTGVSTGELFFGEGSRLTVL.

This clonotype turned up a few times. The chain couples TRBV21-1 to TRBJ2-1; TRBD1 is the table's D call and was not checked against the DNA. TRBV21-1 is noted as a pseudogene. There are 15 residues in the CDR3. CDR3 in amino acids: CASSGAVWKSDEQFF. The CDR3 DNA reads TGTGCCAGCAGCGGGGCGGTATGGAAGAGCGATGAGCAGTTCTTC.

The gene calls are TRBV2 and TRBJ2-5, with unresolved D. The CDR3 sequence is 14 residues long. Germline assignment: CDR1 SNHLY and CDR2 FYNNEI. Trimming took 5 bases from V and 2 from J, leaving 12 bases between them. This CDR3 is CASSLGLKQETQYF. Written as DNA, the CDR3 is TGTGCCAGCAGTCTGGGCTTAAAACAAGAGACCCAGTACTTC.

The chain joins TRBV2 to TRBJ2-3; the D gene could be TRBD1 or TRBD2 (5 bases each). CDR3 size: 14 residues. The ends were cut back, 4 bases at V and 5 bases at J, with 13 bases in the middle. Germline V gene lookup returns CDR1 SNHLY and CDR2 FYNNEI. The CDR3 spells CASSAGSSRDTQYF. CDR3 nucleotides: TGTGCCAGCAGTGCAGGGTCTAGCCGAGATACGCAGTATTTT.

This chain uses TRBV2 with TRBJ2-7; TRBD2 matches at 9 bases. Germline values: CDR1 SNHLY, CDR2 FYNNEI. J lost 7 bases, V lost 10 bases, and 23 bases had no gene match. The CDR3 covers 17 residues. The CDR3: CAIEGASGINPYNEQYF. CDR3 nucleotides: TGTGCCATCGAGGGGGCTAGCGGGATAAACCCCTACAATGAGCAGTACTTC.

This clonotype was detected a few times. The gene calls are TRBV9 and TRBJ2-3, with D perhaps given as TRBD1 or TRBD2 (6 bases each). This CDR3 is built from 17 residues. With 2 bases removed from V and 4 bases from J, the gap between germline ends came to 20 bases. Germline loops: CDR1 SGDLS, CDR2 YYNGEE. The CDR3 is CASSVEVGGSNADTQYF. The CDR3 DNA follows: TGTGCCAGCAGCGTCGAAGTAGGGGGGTCCAACGCAGATACGCAGTATTTT. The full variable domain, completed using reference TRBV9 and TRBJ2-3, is DSGVTQTPKHLITATGQRVTLRCSPRSGDLSVYWYQQSLDQGLQFLIQYYNGEERAKGNILERFSAQQFPDLHSELNLSSLELGDSALYFCASSVEVGGSNADTQYFGPGTRLTVL.